This T cell receptor (beta chain) was profiled in a study of graft-versus-host responses after intestinal transplantation. Overall study context: The whole recipient group had anti-thymocyte globulin induction followed by tacrolimus and steroids for roughly three years.

Some clones are missing from TCRdb's copy, which holds only in-frame ones; the method was immunoSEQ multiplex PCR. The top ten clones hold 0.095% to 0.15% of a sample with about 120,000 clones, roughly 91% of them seen once. Comment on this clone: Its antigen remains unidentified.

Germline loops: CDR1 MDHEN, CDR2 SYDVKM. This CDR3 region has 15 residues. V shed 1 base, J shed 2 bases, and the junction held 4 bases outside the gene matches. General study points: GvH clones appeared in recipient marrow, some first in ileum or blood. Some patients had graft-donor T cell macrochimerism, and their allografts showed high graft-versus-host to host-versus-graft clonal ratios. HvG clone declines early post-transplant were associated with peak circulating GvH levels.

This sample comprised unstimulated CD4+ T cells sorted from spleen or lymph node cells, obtained before intestinal transplant. The chain is built from TRBV28 and TRBJ2-7; 8 positions agree with TRBD1. This receptor was obtained from a human donor who received an intestinal transplant. The CDR3 nucleotides read TGTGCCAGCAGTTTATCCGGGACAGGTACCTACGAGCAGTACTTC. Translation: CASSLSGTGTYEQYF.